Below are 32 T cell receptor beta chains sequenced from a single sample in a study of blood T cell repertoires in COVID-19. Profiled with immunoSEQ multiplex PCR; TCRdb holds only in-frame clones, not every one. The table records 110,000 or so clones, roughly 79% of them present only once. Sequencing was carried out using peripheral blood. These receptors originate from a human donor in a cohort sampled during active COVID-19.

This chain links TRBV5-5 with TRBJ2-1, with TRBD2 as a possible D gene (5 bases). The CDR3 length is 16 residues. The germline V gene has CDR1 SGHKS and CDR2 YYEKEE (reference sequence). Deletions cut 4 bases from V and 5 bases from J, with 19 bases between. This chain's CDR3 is CASSLGWRAADNEQFF. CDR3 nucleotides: TGTGCCAGCAGCCTAGGGTGGCGGGCTGCCGACAATGAGCAGTTCTTC.

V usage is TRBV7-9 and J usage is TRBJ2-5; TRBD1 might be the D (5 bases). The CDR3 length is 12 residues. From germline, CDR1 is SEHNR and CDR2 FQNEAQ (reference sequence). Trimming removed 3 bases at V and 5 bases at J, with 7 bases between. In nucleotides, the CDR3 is TGTGCCAGCAGCTTCAGGGCTGAGACCCAGTACTTC. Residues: CASSFRAETQYF.

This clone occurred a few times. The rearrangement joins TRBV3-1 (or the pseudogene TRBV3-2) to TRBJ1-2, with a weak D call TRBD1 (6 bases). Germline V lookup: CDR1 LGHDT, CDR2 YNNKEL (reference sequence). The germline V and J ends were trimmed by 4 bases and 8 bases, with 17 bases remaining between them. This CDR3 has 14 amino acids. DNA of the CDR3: TGTGCCAGCAGCCTGAACAGGGTGGAAAGGGGCTACACCTTC. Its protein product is CASSLNRVERGYTF.

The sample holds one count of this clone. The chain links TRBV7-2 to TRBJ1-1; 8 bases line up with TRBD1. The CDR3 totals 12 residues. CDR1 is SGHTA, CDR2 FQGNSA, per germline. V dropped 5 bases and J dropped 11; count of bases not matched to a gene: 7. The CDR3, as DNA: TGTGCCAGCAGCCGAGGACAGGGAGGGGCTTTCTTT. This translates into CASSRGQGGAFF.

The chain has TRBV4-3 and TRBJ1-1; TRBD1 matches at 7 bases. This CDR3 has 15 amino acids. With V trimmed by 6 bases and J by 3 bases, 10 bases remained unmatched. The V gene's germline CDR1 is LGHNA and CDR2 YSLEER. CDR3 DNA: TGCGCCAGCAGTCTTTCCACAGGGACAGACACTGAAGCTTTCTTT. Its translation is CASSLSTGTDTEAFF.

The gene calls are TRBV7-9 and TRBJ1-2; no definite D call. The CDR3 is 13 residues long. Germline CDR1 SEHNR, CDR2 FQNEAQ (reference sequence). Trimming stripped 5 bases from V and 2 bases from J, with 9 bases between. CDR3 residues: CASSPSVNYGYTF. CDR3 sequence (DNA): TGTGCCAGCAGCCCGAGCGTGAACTATGGCTACACCTTC.

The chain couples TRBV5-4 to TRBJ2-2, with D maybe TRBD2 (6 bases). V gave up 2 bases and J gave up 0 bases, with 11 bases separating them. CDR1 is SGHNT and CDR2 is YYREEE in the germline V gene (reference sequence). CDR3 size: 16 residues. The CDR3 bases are TGTGCCAGCAGCTTCGGGGCGGGATCGAACACCGGGGAGCTGTTTTTT. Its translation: CASSFGAGSNTGELFF.

The CDR3 loop is CASSQARTGVFGNGYTF. The CDR3 nucleotides are TGCGCCAGCAGCCAAGCCAGGACAGGGGTCTTTGGAAATGGCTACACCTTC. This chain joins TRBV4-3 and TRBJ1-2; 9 positions match TRBD1. CDR3 length equals 17 residues. Germline-derived CDR1 and CDR2 are LGHNA and YSLEER. V was pared by 1 base and J by 6 bases, with 12 bases of the junction left unmatched.

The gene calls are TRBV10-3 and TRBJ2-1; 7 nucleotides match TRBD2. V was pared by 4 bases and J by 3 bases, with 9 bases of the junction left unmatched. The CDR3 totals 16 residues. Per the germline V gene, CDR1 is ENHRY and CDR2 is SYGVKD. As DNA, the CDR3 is TGTGCCATCAGTGCTGGGGGGGGACTTTACTACAATGAGCAGTTCTTC. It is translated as CAISAGGGLYYNEQFF.

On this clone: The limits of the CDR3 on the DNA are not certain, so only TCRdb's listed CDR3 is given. The CDR3 sequence: CASSSSGPARYGYTF. This rearrangement joins TRBV6-2 or TRBV6-3 to TRBJ1-2. The CDR3 has 15 amino acids, counting both end residues. Per germline, CDR1 MNHEY and CDR2 SVGEGT.

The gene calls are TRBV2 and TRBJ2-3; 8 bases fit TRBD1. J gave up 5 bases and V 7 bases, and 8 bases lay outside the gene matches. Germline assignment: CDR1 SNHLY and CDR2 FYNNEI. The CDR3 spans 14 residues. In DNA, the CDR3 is TGTGCCAGCAATATTCAGGGGGCCGGAGATACGCAGTATTTT. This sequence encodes CASNIQGAGDTQYF.

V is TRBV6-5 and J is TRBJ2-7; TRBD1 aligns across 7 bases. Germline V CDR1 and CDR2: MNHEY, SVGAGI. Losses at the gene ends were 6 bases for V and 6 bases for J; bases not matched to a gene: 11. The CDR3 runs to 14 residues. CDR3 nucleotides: TGTGCCAGCAGCGCGCCGACAGGGCTCCGCGAGCAGTACTTC. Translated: CASSAPTGLREQYF.

CDR3 sequence reads: CASSQVGYTEAFF. The CDR3 bases are TGTGCCAGCAGCCAAGTCGGGTACACTGAAGCTTTCTTT. The chain carries TRBV4-2 and TRBJ1-1; D is undetermined. V dropped 1 base and J dropped 3 bases, with 6 bases sitting between them. The CDR3 loop spans 13 amino acids. The germline V gene has CDR1 LGHNA and CDR2 YNFKEQ.

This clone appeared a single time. In DNA, the CDR3 is TGTGCCAGCAGCCTACAGGGCGGCTATGGCTACACCTTC. Translation: CASSLQGGYGYTF. The J gene is TRBJ1-2, the V gene TRBV3-1 (or the pseudogene TRBV3-2); D is perhaps TRBD1 (6 bases). The ends were cut back, 4 bases at V and 4 bases at J, with 10 bases in the middle. The CDR3 runs to 13 residues. The germline CDR1 and CDR2 sequences are LGHDT and YNNKEL (reference sequence).

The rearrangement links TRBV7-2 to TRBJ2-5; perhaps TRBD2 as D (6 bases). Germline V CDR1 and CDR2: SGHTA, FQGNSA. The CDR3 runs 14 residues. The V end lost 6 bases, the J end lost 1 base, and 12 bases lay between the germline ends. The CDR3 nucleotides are TGTGCCAGCAGACTAGCCGGGGGCCAAGAGACCCAGTACTTC. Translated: CASRLAGGQETQYF. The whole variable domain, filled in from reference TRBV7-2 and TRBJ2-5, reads GAGVSQSPSNKVTEKGKDVELRCDPISGHTALYWYRQSLGQGLEFLIYFQGNSAPDKSGLPSDRFSAERTGGSVSTLTIQRTQQEDSAVYLCASRLAGGQETQYFGPGTRLLVL.

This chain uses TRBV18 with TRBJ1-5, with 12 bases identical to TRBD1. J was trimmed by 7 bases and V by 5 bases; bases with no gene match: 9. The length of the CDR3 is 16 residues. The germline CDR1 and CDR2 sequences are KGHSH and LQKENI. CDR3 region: CASSVGTGGAGQPQHF. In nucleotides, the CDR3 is TGTGCCAGCTCAGTAGGGACAGGGGGCGCGGGACAGCCCCAGCATTTT.

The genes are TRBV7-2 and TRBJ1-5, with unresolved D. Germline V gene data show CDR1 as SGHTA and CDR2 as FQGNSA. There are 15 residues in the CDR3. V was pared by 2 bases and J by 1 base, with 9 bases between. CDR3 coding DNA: TGTGCCAGCAGCTTATTTGGGCGAAGCAATCAGCCCCAGCATTTT. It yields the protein CASSLFGRSNQPQHF.

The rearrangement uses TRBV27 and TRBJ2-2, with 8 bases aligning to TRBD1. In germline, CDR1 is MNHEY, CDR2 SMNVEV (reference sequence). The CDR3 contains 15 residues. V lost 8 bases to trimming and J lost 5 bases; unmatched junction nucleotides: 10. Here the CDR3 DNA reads TGTGCCAGCGGATCCCGGGACAGGCCAACCGGGGAGCTGTTTTTT. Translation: CASGSRDRPTGELFF.

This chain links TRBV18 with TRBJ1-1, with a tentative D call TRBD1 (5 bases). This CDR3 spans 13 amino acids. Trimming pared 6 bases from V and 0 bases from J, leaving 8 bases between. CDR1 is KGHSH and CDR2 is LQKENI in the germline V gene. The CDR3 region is CASSGGVNTEAFF. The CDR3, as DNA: TGTGCCAGCTCCGGAGGGGTGAACACTGAAGCTTTCTTT.

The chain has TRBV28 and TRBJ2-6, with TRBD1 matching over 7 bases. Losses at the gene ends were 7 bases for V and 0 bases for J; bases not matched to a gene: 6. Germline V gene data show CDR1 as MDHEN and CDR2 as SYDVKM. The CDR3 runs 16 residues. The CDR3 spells CASIPGGISGANVLTF. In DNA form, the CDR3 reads TGTGCCAGCATTCCAGGGGGAATCTCTGGGGCCAACGTCCTGACTTTC.

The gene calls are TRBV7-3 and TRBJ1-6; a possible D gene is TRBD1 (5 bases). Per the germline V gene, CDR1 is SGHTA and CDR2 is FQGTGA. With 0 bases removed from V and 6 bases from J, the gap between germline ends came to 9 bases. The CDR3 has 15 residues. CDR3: CASSLTGGFNSPLHF. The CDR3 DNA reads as TGTGCCAGCAGCTTAACGGGGGGATTTAATTCACCCCTCCACTTT.

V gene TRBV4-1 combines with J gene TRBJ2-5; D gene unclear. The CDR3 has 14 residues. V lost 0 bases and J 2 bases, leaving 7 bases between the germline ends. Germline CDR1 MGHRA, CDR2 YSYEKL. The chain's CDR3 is CASSQDVAQETQYF. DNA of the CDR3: TGCGCCAGCAGCCAAGATGTGGCACAAGAGACCCAGTACTTC.

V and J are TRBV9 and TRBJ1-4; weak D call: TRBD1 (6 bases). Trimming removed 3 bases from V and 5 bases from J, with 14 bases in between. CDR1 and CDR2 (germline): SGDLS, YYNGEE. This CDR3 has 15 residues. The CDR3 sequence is CASSALQGLNEKLFF. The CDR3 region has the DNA TGTGCCAGCAGCGCCCTACAGGGATTGAATGAAAAACTGTTTTTT.

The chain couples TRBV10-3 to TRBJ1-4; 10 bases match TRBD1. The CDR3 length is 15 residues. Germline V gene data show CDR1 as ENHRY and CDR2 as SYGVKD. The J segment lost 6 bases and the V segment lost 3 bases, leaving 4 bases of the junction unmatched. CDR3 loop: CAISDAGTGDEKLFF. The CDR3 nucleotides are TGTGCCATCAGTGACGCCGGGACAGGGGATGAAAAACTGTTTTTT.

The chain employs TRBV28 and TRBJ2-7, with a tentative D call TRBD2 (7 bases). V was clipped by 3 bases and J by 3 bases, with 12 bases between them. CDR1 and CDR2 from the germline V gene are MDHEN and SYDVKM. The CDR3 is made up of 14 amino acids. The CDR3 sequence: CASSFRGGVYEQYF. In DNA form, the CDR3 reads TGTGCCAGCAGTTTTAGAGGGGGGGTCTACGAGCAGTACTTC.

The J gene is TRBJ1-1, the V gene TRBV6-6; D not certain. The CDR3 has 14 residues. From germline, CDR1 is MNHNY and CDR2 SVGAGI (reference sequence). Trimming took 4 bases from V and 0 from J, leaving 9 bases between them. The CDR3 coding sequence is TGTGCCAGCAGTTCTTATCAGGTGAACACTGAAGCTTTCTTT. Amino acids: CASSSYQVNTEAFF.

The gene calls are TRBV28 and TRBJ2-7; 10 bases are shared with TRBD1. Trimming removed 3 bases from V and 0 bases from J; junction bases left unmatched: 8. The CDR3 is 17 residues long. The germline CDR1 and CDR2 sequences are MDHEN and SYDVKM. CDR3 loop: CASSLSPRQGASYEQYF. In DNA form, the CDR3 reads TGTGCCAGCAGTTTGAGTCCCCGACAGGGGGCCTCCTACGAGCAGTACTTC.

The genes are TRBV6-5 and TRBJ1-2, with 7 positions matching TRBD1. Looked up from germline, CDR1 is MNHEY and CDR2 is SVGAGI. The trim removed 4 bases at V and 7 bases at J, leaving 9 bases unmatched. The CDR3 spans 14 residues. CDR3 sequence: CASSFTTGRFGYTF. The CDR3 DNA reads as TGTGCCAGCAGTTTCACGACAGGGAGATTTGGCTACACCTTC.

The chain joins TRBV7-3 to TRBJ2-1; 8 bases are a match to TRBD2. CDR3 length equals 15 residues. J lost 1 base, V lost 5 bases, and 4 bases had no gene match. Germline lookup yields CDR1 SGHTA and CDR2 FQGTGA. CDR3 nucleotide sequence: TGTGCCAGCAGCGAGAGCGGGAGTTCCTACAATGAGCAGTTCTTC. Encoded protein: CASSESGSSYNEQFF.

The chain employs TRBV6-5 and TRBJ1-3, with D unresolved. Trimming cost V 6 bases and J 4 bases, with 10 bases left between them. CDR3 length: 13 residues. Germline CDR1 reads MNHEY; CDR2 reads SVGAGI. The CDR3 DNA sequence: TGTGCCAGCAGACCGGACTGGGGAAACACCATATATTTT. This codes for CASRPDWGNTIYF.

The CDR3 reads CATNRAPYSGYTF. CDR3 sequence (DNA): TGTGCCACGAACAGGGCCCCCTATAGTGGCTACACCTTC. The V gene is TRBV19, the J gene TRBJ1-2, with D tentatively TRBD1 (6 bases). The germline V gene encodes CDR1 LNHDA and CDR2 SQIVND (reference sequence). Trimming left V 10 bases short and J 7 bases short, with 19 bases between. The CDR3 loop spans 13 amino acids.

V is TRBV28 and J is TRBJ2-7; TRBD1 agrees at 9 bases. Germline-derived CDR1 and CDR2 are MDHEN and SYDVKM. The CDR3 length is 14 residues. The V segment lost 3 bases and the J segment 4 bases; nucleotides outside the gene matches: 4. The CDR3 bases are TGTGCCAGCAGTTTCCGACAGGGGGGGTACGAGCAGTACTTC. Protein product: CASSFRQGGYEQYF.